This T cell receptor (beta chain) was obtained from a study of a mutant IDH1 vaccine in newly diagnosed glioma. Study overall: The initiation of vaccination occurred 4-6 weeks after radiotherapy alone, or with temozolomide cycles. The therapy given earlier, which was standard therapy, consisted of radiotherapy, temozolomide, or both, and most of the patients received both. Treated patients had a mean age of about 40 years and a roughly 60% male, approximately 38% female split. General study points: Alterations occurring in top peripheral T cell clonotypes seemed unrelated to pseudoprogression.

Germline CDR1 LNHNV, CDR2 YYDKDF (reference sequence). The V and J ends lost 1 base and 7 bases respectively, with 11 bases between them. The CDR3 covers 14 residues. Only in-frame clones appear in the TCRdb table, and some are missing; sequencing was by immunoSEQ multiplex PCR. The table records around 70,000 clones, more than 75% of them present only once. Stated time point: week 35, safety follow-up. A 20-mer mutant IDH1 peptide at 300 ug was injected subcutaneously with topical imiquimod. Notes on this clone: Its matching antigen is unknown.

The receptor was derived from a man aged 30 to 45 with glioma. This chain connects TRBV15 to TRBJ2-1, with D uncertain. The sequenced sample was PBMCs, obtained from a glioma patient whose treatment included an IDH1 peptide vaccine. CDR3 in DNA: TGTGCCACCAGCAGAGTTCGCGGAAAAAATGAGCAGTTCTTC. Translating it yields CATSRVRGKNEQFF.